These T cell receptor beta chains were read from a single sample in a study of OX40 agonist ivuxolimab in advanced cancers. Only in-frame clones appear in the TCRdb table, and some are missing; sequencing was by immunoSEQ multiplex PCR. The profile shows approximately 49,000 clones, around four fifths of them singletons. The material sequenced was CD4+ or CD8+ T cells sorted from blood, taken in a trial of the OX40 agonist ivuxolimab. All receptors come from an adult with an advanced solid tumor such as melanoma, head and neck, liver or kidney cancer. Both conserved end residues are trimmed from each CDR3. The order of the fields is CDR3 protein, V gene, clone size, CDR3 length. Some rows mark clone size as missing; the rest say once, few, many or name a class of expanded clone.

cdr3_aa: ASSLNSENIQY
v_call: TRBV7-6
clone_size: .
cdr3_length: 11

cdr3_aa: ASSPVTPRPY
v_call: TRBV28
clone_size: once
cdr3_length: 10

cdr3_aa: ASSQVLQGVGYEQY
v_call: TRBV4-1
clone_size: once
cdr3_length: 14

cdr3_aa: ASSEDSGRGDEQF
v_call: TRBV6-4
clone_size: .
cdr3_length: 13

cdr3_aa: AIEDPVGGYT
v_call: TRBV19
clone_size: few
cdr3_length: 10

cdr3_aa: ASSERMGRENEKLF
v_call: TRBV2
clone_size: .
cdr3_length: 14

cdr3_aa: ASSQGLNQPQH
v_call: TRBV4-1
clone_size: .
cdr3_length: 11

cdr3_aa: ASSLGDTSSYEQY
v_call: TRBV5-5
clone_size: .
cdr3_length: 13

cdr3_aa: ACQRGQGFYEQY
v_call: TRBV30
clone_size: .
cdr3_length: 12

cdr3_aa: ASSKDLSTDTQY
v_call: TRBV27
clone_size: .
cdr3_length: 12

cdr3_aa: ASREQTNTEAF
v_call: TRBV6-6
clone_size: .
cdr3_length: 11

cdr3_aa: ASSQVVELFNEQF
v_call: TRBV4-3
clone_size: .
cdr3_length: 13

cdr3_aa: ASRGRGNTQY
v_call: TRBV28
clone_size: .
cdr3_length: 10

cdr3_aa: ASSHRDRANEQY
v_call: TRBV11-3
clone_size: .
cdr3_length: 12

cdr3_aa: ASVGGPGELF
v_call: TRBV6-6
clone_size: .
cdr3_length: 10

cdr3_aa: ATSSAGEREEQY
v_call: TRBV15
clone_size: .
cdr3_length: 12

cdr3_aa: ARAGGNTEAF
v_call: TRBV23-1
clone_size: .
cdr3_length: 10

cdr3_aa: ASSEPRTGTDTQY
v_call: TRBV6-1
clone_size: .
cdr3_length: 13

cdr3_aa: ASSLNRDRGVYEQY
v_call: TRBV9
clone_size: .
cdr3_length: 14

cdr3_aa: ASSLTPDKSSYNEQF
v_call: TRBV13
clone_size: .
cdr3_length: 15

cdr3_aa: ASSDRGDEQY
v_call: TRBV6-6
clone_size: .
cdr3_length: 10

cdr3_aa: ASSLSFSRESTDTQY
v_call: TRBV7-9
clone_size: .
cdr3_length: 15

cdr3_aa: ASRLVVYNEQF
v_call: TRBV27
clone_size: .
cdr3_length: 11

cdr3_aa: ASSPLGQTYGYT
v_call: TRBV27
clone_size: .
cdr3_length: 12

cdr3_aa: ASSLSPGQGSGYT
v_call: TRBV27
clone_size: few
cdr3_length: 13

cdr3_aa: ASSESGTAPNYGYT
v_call: TRBV6-1
clone_size: .
cdr3_length: 14

cdr3_aa: ASSLFPGQDRTDTQY
v_call: TRBV11-2
clone_size: .
cdr3_length: 15

cdr3_aa: ASSSDSFYEQY
v_call: TRBV7-6
clone_size: .
cdr3_length: 11

cdr3_aa: ASSPPSGSRNVKY
v_call: TRBV18
clone_size: medium-sized
cdr3_length: 13

cdr3_aa: ASRPGGRGTEAF
v_call: TRBV9
clone_size: once
cdr3_length: 12